Below, 13 T cell receptor beta chains from the same sample are listed, as sequenced in a study of technical replicates of blood from several donors. The assay was immunoSEQ multiplex PCR, and TCRdb's table has in-frame clones only and misses some. Here the sample spans 70,000 to 85,000 clones, approximately 92% being singletons. The material sequenced was T cells isolated from PBMCs. These receptors were collected from a human donor in good health.

The chain carries TRBV5-1 and TRBJ1-2; D unclear. From germline, CDR1 is SGHRS and CDR2 YFSETQ. This CDR3 contains 14 residues. The V and J ends lost 4 bases and 6 bases respectively, with 16 bases between them. In DNA form, the CDR3 reads TGCGCCAGCAGCCCTGGGTGGGGAGGAGATGGCTACACCTTC. This codes for CASSPGWGGDGYTF.

This clone was recorded only once. This sequence joins TRBV27 and TRBJ1-5, with D possibly being TRBD1 (5 bases). V was trimmed by 0 bases and J by 1 base, leaving 7 bases between them. The CDR3 covers 15 residues. CDR1 MNHEY and CDR2 SMNVEV come from the germline V gene (reference sequence). CDR3 sequence (DNA): TGTGCCAGCAGTTTATCGGGGGGAAGCAATCAGCCCCAGCATTTT. Residues: CASSLSGGSNQPQHF.

A few counts support this clone. The chain is built from TRBV10-3 and TRBJ2-6; a possible D gene is TRBD2 (6 bases). Between the trimmed V and J ends, which lost 8 bases and 4 bases, there was a span of 15 bases. The V gene's germline CDR1 is ENHRY and CDR2 SYGVKD. There are 15 residues in the CDR3. CDR3 in DNA: TGTGCCATCGGTGGCGGGGACCCCGGGGCCAACGTCCTGACTTTC. It codes for CAIGGGDPGANVLTF.

The CDR3 loop reads CAIRRGGSTDTQYF. CDR3 sequence (DNA): TGTGCCATTCGGAGGGGAGGTAGCACAGATACGCAGTATTTT. The rearrangement uses TRBV6-5 and TRBJ2-3; D is perhaps TRBD2 (6 bases). The V gene's germline CDR1 is MNHEY and CDR2 SVGAGI. With 10 bases removed from V and 0 bases from J, the gap between germline ends came to 14 bases. The CDR3 spans 14 residues.

J is TRBJ1-2 and V is TRBV5-6; 8 nucleotides agree with TRBD1. Trimming removed 7 bases from V and 6 bases from J; junction bases left unmatched: 8. The germline gives CDR1 SGHDT, CDR2 YYEEEE. The CDR3 has 13 amino acids. CDR3 DNA sequence: TGTGCCAGCGGGCCGGACAGGGAGGATGGCTACACCTTC. As protein: CASGPDREDGYTF. Supplemented by reference TRBV5-6 and TRBJ1-2, the full variable domain reads DAGVTQSPTHLIKTRGQQVTLRCSPKSGHDTVSWYQQALGQGPQFIFQYYEEEERQRGNFPDRFSGHQFPNYSSELNVNALLLGDSALYLCASGPDREDGYTFGSGTRLTVV.

The chain links TRBV19 to TRBJ1-1, with 8 bases fitting TRBD1. The CDR3 has 14 amino acids. V was clipped by 5 bases and J by 6 bases; unmatched bases: 8. CDR1 and CDR2 (germline): LNHDA, SQIVND (reference sequence). The CDR3 sequence is CASSFGTGGPEAFF. CDR3 bases: TGTGCCAGTAGTTTTGGGACAGGTGGGCCTGAAGCTTTCTTT.

The chain carries TRBV9 and TRBJ1-3; D not resolved. V was pared by 4 bases and J by 0 bases, with 17 bases between. Looked up from germline, CDR1 is SGDLS and CDR2 is YYNGEE. This CDR3 comprises 17 residues. CDR3 DNA: TGTGCCAGCAGCTCAAGACCCACGACTAGCTCTGGAAACACCATATATTTT. Protein product: CASSSRPTTSSGNTIYF.

This clone turned up a few times. The J gene is TRBJ2-3, the V gene TRBV6-5, with TRBD2 identical over 7 bases. The germline CDR1 and CDR2 sequences are MNHEY and SVGAGI. Trimming cost V 0 bases and J 1 base; bases outside gene matches: 4. The CDR3 has 16 amino acids. The CDR3 reads CASSYSSGLGTDTQYF. In DNA, the CDR3 is TGTGCCAGCAGTTACTCTAGCGGACTAGGCACAGATACGCAGTATTTT.

This CDR3 is CASSSGLAGMNEQFF. The CDR3 nucleotides read TGTGCCAGCAGTTCCGGACTAGCGGGAATGAATGAGCAGTTCTTC. This chain connects TRBV2 to TRBJ2-1; 12 nucleotides line up with TRBD2. Germline V CDR1 and CDR2: SNHLY, FYNNEI. With 5 bases clipped from V and 7 bases from J, the junction kept 6 bases outside the gene matches. The CDR3 length is 15 residues.

This sequence joins TRBV6-5 and TRBJ2-5, with a possible D match to TRBD2 (5 bases). The CDR3 length is 14 residues. Germline CDR1 reads MNHEY; CDR2 reads SVGAGI. Trimming shortened V by 2 bases and J by 4 bases, and 11 bases separated the two germline ends. The CDR3 reads CASSYIFGGETQYF. The CDR3 region has the DNA TGTGCCAGCAGTTACATCTTCGGAGGAGAGACCCAGTACTTC.

The chain links TRBV5-8 to TRBJ2-1, with 8 nucleotides matching TRBD1. The CDR3 is 15 residues long. Losses at the gene ends were 2 bases for V and 2 bases for J; bases not matched to a gene: 3. Germline CDR1 is SGHTS and CDR2 is YDEGEE. The CDR3 sequence: CASSLGTGAYNEQFF. The CDR3 nucleotides are TGTGCCAGCAGCTTAGGGACAGGCGCCTACAATGAGCAGTTCTTC.

This sequence joins TRBV30 and TRBJ1-2; tentatively, D is TRBD1 (5 bases). Trimming removed 1 base from V and 1 base from J, with 10 bases in between. CDR1 and CDR2 (germline): GTSNPN, SVGIG (reference sequence). CDR3 size: 14 residues. The CDR3, as DNA: TGTGCCTGGAGTGAGGATAGGGGTAACTATGGCTACACCTTC. It encodes CAWSEDRGNYGYTF.

This chain links TRBV5-4 with TRBJ2-5; 14 bases line up with TRBD2. The germline V gene encodes CDR1 SGHNT and CDR2 YYREEE (reference sequence). The CDR3 length is 16 residues. Trimming removed 5 bases from V and 3 bases from J; junction bases left unmatched: 6. CDR3 protein: CASRRTSGRSEETQYF. DNA for the CDR3: TGTGCCAGCAGAAGGACTAGCGGGAGGTCAGAAGAGACCCAGTACTTC.